This T cell receptor (beta chain) was sequenced during a study of blood T cell repertoires in COVID-19. The overall study: Italy, Spain and the United States were the sources of the convalescent and acute COVID-19 samples. Nucleic acid was either cDNA or gDNA, and it came from T cells, B-cell-depleted T cells, or PBMCs.

As handled by the study authors: Nucleated cell number was recorded as an estimate derived from reference gene primer amplification. Repertoires were generated with immunoSEQ multiplex PCR, while TCRdb's copy carries only in-frame clones and drops some. V, J and clone size derive from that table, while D and trimming were established from the DNA sequence. Here the sample spans some 370,000 clones, roughly 90% being singletons. Trimming shortened V by 3 bases and J by 2 bases, and 8 bases separated the two germline ends. Per the germline V gene, CDR1 is SQVTM and CDR2 is ANQGSEA. This CDR3 has 13 residues.

Specimen: peripheral blood. This TCR was recovered from a man between 35 and 55 years old with acute or convalescent COVID-19. V and J are TRBV29-1 and TRBJ1-3; D uncertain. The CDR3 is CSVEWAAGNTIYF. In nucleotides, the CDR3 is TGCAGCGTTGAGTGGGCAGCTGGAAACACCATATATTTT.